The present entry profiles one T cell receptor (beta chain) with its context. This CDR3 has 13 residues. CDR1 and CDR2 (germline): GTSNPN, SVGIG (reference sequence). V was clipped by 0 bases and J by 2 bases, with 7 bases between them. The data are from a study of blood T cell repertoires in COVID-19. The overall study: PBMCs, B-cell-depleted T cells, or T cells were the source of the cDNA or gDNA that made up the material.

Followed longitudinally, the Seattle patients had been enrolled during active infection. As handled by the study authors: Amplification with reference gene primers provided the estimates of nucleated cell counts. Repertoires were generated with immunoSEQ multiplex PCR, while TCRdb's copy carries only in-frame clones and drops some. V and J calls and clone size are those listed in that table; D and trimming were worked out from the DNA. The repertoire holds roughly 88,000 clones, with around 90% as singletons. The chain is built from TRBV30 and TRBJ1-1, with D unresolved. This clonotype was sampled from a woman aged 55-75 years with COVID-19, enrolled during active disease. Sample: peripheral blood. CDR3 in DNA: TGTGCCTGGAGTGTACAACGTAACACTGAAGCTTTCTTT. Residues: CAWSVQRNTEAFF. The full variable domain, completed using reference TRBV30 and TRBJ1-1, is SQTIHQWPATLVQPVGSPLSLECTVEGTSNPNLYWYRQAAGRGLQLLFYSVGIGQISSEVPQNLSASRPQDRQFILSSKKLLLSDSGFYLCAWSVQRNTEAFFGQGTRLTVV.